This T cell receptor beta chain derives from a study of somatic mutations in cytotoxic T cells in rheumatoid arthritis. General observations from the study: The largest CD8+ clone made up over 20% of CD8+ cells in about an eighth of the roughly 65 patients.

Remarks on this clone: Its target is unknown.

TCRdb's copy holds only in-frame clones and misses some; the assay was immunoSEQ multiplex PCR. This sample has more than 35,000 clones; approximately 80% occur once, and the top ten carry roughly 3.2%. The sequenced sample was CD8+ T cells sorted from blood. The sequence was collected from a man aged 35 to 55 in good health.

CDR3 amino acids: CASSLSVNTGELFF. The CDR3 coding sequence is TGTGCCAGCAGTTTATCGGTGAACACCGGGGAGCTGTTTTTT. The chain uses TRBV28 and TRBJ2-2; D uncertain. Germline V lookup: CDR1 MDHEN, CDR2 SYDVKM. V gave up 1 base and J gave up 1 base, with 4 bases separating them. The CDR3 has 14 amino acids.